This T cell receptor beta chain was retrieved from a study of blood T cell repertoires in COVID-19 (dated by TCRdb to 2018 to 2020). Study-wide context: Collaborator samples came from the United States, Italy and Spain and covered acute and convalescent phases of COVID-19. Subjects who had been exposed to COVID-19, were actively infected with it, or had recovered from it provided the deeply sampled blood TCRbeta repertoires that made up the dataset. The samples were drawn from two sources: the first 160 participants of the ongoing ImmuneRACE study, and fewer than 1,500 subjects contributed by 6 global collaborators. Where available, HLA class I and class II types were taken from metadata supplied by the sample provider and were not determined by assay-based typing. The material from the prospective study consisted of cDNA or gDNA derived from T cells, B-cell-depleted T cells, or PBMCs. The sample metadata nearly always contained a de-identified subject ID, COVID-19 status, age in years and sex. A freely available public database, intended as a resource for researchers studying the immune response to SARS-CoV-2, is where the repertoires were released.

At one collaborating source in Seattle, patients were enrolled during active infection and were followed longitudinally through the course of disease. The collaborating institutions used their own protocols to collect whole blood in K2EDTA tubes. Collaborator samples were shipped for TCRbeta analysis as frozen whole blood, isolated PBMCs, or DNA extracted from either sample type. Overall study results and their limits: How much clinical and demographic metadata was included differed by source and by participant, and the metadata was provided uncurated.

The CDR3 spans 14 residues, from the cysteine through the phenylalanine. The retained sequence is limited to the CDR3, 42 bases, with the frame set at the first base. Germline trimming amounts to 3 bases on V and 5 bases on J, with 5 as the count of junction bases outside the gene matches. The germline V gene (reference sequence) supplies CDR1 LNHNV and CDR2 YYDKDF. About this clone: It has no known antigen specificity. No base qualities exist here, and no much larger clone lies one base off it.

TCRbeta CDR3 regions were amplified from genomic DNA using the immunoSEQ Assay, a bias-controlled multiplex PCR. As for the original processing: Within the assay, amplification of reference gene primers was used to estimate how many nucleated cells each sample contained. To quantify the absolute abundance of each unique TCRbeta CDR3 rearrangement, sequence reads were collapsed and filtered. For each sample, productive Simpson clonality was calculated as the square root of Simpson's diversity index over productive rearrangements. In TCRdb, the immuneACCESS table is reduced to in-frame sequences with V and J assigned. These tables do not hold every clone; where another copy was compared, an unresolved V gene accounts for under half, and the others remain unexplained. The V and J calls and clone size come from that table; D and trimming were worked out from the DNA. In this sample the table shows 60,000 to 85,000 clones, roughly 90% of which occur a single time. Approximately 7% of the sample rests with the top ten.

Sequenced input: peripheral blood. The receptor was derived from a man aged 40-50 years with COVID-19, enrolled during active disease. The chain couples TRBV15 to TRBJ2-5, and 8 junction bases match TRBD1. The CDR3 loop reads CATSSGQGRETQYF. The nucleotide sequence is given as TGTGCCACCAGCAGTGGACAGGGAAGGGAGACCCAGTACTTC.